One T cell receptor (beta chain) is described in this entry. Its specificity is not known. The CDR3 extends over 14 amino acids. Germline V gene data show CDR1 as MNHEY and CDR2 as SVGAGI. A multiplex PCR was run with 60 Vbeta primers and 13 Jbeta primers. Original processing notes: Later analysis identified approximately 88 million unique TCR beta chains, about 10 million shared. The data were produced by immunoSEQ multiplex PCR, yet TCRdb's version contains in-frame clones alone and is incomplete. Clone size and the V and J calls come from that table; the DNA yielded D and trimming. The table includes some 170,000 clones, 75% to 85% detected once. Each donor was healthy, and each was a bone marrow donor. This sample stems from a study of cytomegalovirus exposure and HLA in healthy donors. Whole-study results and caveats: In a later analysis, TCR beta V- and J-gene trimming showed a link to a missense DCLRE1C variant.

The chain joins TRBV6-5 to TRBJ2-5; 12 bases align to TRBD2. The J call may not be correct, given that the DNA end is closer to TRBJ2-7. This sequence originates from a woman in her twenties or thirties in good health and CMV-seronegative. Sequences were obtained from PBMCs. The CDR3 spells CASRTSGSPYEQYF. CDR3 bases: TGTGCCAGCAGGACTAGCGGGAGTCCCTACGAGCAGTACTTC.